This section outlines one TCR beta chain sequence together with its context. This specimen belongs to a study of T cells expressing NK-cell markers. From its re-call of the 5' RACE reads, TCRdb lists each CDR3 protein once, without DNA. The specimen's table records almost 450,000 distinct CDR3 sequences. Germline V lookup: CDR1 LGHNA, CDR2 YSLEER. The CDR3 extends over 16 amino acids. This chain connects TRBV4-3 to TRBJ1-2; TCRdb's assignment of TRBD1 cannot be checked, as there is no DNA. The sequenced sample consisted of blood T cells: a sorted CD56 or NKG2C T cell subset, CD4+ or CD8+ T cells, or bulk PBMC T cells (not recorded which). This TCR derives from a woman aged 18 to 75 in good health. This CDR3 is CASSHVTGSPWYGYTF.